These 6 T cell receptor beta chains came from one sample sequenced in a study of cytomegalovirus exposure and HLA in healthy donors. Profiling relied on immunoSEQ multiplex PCR, and the TCRdb table lists in-frame clones only, not all of them. The data hold around 300,000 clones, with 70% to 90% observed a single time. The sequenced sample consisted of PBMCs. The receptors come from a woman aged 18-29 years in good health and CMV-seronegative.

This clone was counted a few times. The chain couples TRBV11-2 to TRBJ1-4; possibly TRBD1 for D (6 bases). V was cut by 5 bases and J by 5 bases, with 12 bases left in between. The CDR3 runs 14 residues. Germline V gives CDR1 SGHAT, CDR2 FQNNGV. This CDR3 is CASSLGQWNEKLFF. The CDR3 region has the DNA TGTGCCAGCAGCCTTGGACAGTGGAATGAAAAACTGTTTTTT.

The J gene is TRBJ1-6, the V gene TRBV7-2, with D perhaps TRBD1 (6 bases). The CDR3 is made up of 16 amino acids. Trimming removed 2 bases from V and 14 bases from J, with 22 bases in between. Germline CDR1 SGHTA, CDR2 FQGNSA. For the CDR3, the DNA is TGTGCCAGCAGCTTACGATGGGAACCAGTGGGGGCTTCCCTCCACTTT. It codes for CASSLRWEPVGASLHF.

This chain connects TRBV5-4 to TRBJ2-2; 9 nucleotides line up with TRBD1. Germline V gene sequence: CDR1 SGHNT, CDR2 YYREEE (reference sequence). V dropped 7 bases and J dropped 3; count of bases not matched to a gene: 16. This CDR3 has 18 residues. In DNA, the CDR3 is TGTGCCAGCGAAACCGGGACAGGGACCCGTCGTGACACCGGGGAGCTGTTTTTT. Protein: CASETGTGTRRDTGELFF. Combining the CDR3 with reference TRBV5-4 and TRBJ2-2 gives the whole variable domain ETGVTQSPTHLIKTRGQQVTLRCSSQSGHNTVSWYQQALGQGPQFIFQYYREEENGRGNFPPRFSGLQFPNYSSELNVNALELDDSALYLCASETGTGTRRDTGELFFGEGSRLTVL.

The V call is TRBV4-1, the J call TRBJ2-1, with 11 bases lining up with TRBD2. Germline lookup yields CDR1 MGHRA and CDR2 YSYEKL. The length of the CDR3 is 19 residues. The J segment lost 8 bases and the V segment lost 4 bases, leaving 19 bases of the junction unmatched. The CDR3 loop reads CASSPLPLSGRARGDEQFF. CDR3 DNA: TGCGCCAGCAGCCCACTACCTCTTAGCGGGAGGGCAAGGGGGGATGAGCAGTTCTTC.

This rearrangement joins TRBV7-3 to TRBJ2-1; TRBD2 aligns across 9 bases. This CDR3 comprises 15 residues. Germline CDR1 reads SGHTA; CDR2 reads FQGTGA. Trimming took 2 bases from V and 8 from J; bases not matched to a gene: 7. The CDR3 is CASSLASGISDEQFF. The CDR3 DNA is TGTGCCAGCAGCTTAGCTAGCGGGATTAGTGATGAGCAGTTCTTC.

V and J are TRBV2 and TRBJ1-5; D unclear. The CDR3 covers 14 residues. From germline, CDR1 is SNHLY and CDR2 FYNNEI. The ends were cut back, 4 bases at V and 4 bases at J, with 11 bases in the middle. The CDR3 loop reads CASSAAEKNQPQHF. Here the CDR3 DNA reads TGTGCCAGCAGTGCCGCCGAGAAAAATCAGCCCCAGCATTTT. Combining the CDR3 with reference TRBV2 and TRBJ1-5 gives the whole variable domain EPEVTQTPSHQVTQMGQEVILRCVPISNHLYFYWYRQILGQKVEFLVSFYNNEISEKSEIFDDQFSVERPDGSNFTLKIRSTKLEDSAMYFCASSAAEKNQPQHFGDGTRLSIL.